This T cell receptor (beta chain) appears in the sequencing data of a study of T cell responses to AZD1222 COVID-19 vaccine. Germline V lookup: CDR1 SQVTM, CDR2 ANQGSEA. V lost 3 bases to trimming and J lost 1 base, with 12 bases between them. There are 14 residues in the CDR3. Sequenced by immunoSEQ multiplex PCR; TCRdb stores in-frame clones only, minus some. The repertoire includes about 160,000 clones, about 90% of them detected once, and more than 5.5% sits in the top ten. The chain couples TRBV29-1 to TRBJ1-1; the D gene is possibly TRBD1 (5 bases). The material was peripheral blood, obtained on day 0 of AZD1222 vaccination. This sequence originates from an adult in good health. In DNA form, the CDR3 reads TGCAGCGTTGATTGGGGCGGGGGGAACACTGAAGCTTTCTTT. It translates to CSVDWGGGNTEAFF.